Listed here is a single TCR beta chain. The antigen is unknown. These data come from a study of cytomegalovirus exposure and HLA in healthy donors. The PCR made use of 60 Vbeta and 13 Jbeta primers. Some clones are missing from TCRdb's copy, which holds only in-frame ones; the method was immunoSEQ multiplex PCR. The sample has approximately 200,000 clones, about 85% seen once. V lost 8 bases and J lost 1; bases outside the gene matches: 4. CDR1 and CDR2 (germline): MDHEN, SYDVKM. The CDR3 sequence is 14 residues long. Overall study results and limits: Per a prior analysis, the majority of TCR beta V segments were productive roughly 90% or roughly 30% of the time.

Missing from this donor's record is the CMV serostatus. Sequencing used PBMCs. The receptor comes from a human donor in good health. The V and J genes are TRBV28 and TRBJ1-5, with 8 bases fitting TRBD1. This CDR3 reads CASLRQGSNQPQHF. The CDR3 DNA reads TGTGCCAGCCTAAGACAGGGGAGCAATCAGCCCCAGCATTTT.